These T cell receptor beta chains were read from a single sample in a study of technical replicates of blood from a few donors. Measured with immunoSEQ multiplex PCR; TCRdb has only the in-frame clones, and not every one. The sample lists tens of thousands of clones; approximately 95% were seen once. The specimen sequenced was T cells isolated from PBMCs. The origin of the receptors is a human donor in good health. CDR3s include the opening cysteine and the closing phenylalanine or tryptophan. A D gene is named only where the DNA matches it firmly. Size is omitted from some rows. Given values are once, few, many or a class for expanded clones.

d_call: NA
v_call: TRBV5-6
j_call: TRBJ1-1
clone_size: few
cdr3_nt: TGTGCCAGCAGCTTCCCCCGGGGTACGCACACTGAAGCTTTCTTT
cdr3_aa: CASSFPRGTHTEAFF

d_call: TRBD2
v_call: TRBV18
j_call: TRBJ2-7
clone_size: NA
cdr3_nt: TGTGCCAGCTCACCGGGGGGGAACGAGCAGTACTTC
cdr3_aa: CASSPGGNEQYF

d_call: TRBD2
v_call: TRBV29-1
j_call: TRBJ2-2
clone_size: NA
cdr3_nt: TGCAGCGTAAGGACTAGCGGGAGGGGCGGGGAGCTGTTTTTT
cdr3_aa: CSVRTSGRGGELFF

d_call: TRBD1
v_call: TRBV10-1
j_call: TRBJ2-2
clone_size: NA
cdr3_nt: TGCGCCAGCAGTACAGGGGGCCCCGGGGAGCTGTTTTTT
cdr3_aa: CASSTGGPGELFF

d_call: NA
v_call: TRBV10-3
j_call: TRBJ1-1
clone_size: NA
cdr3_nt: TGTGCCATCAGGGCAGGCCAGAACACTGAAGCTTTCTTT
cdr3_aa: CAIRAGQNTEAFF

d_call: NA
v_call: TRBV6-5
j_call: TRBJ2-3
clone_size: NA
cdr3_nt: TGTGCCAGCAGTTATCAGCAGGGTGGCACAGATACGCAGTATTTT
cdr3_aa: CASSYQQGGTDTQYF

d_call: NA
v_call: TRBV6-1
j_call: TRBJ2-2
clone_size: NA
cdr3_nt: TGTGCCAGCAGTGAAGCGCGCGGGACCAACACCGGGGAGCTGTTTTTT
cdr3_aa: CASSEARGTNTGELFF

d_call: NA
v_call: TRBV6-5
j_call: TRBJ1-1
clone_size: NA
cdr3_nt: TGTGCCAGCAGTTACAATATGAACACTGAAGCTTTCTTT
cdr3_aa: CASSYNMNTEAFF

d_call: TRBD1
v_call: TRBV14
j_call: TRBJ2-3
clone_size: NA
cdr3_nt: TGTGCCAGCAGCCAAGACGACAGGGGGCGGCCCCGGGGAGATACGCAGTATTTT
cdr3_aa: CASSQDDRGRPRGDTQYF

d_call: NA
v_call: TRBV5-5
j_call: TRBJ2-2
clone_size: NA
cdr3_nt: TGTGCCAGCAGCCGCCCCGGGTCGAACACCGGGGAGCTGTTTTTT
cdr3_aa: CASSRPGSNTGELFF

d_call: NA
v_call: TRBV6-1
j_call: TRBJ1-1
clone_size: NA
cdr3_nt: TGTGCCAGCAGTGTTGGGGCAGGGCGGCTGAACACTGAAGCTTTCTTT
cdr3_aa: CASSVGAGRLNTEAFF

d_call: TRBD1
v_call: TRBV9
j_call: TRBJ1-2
clone_size: NA
cdr3_nt: TGTGCCAGCAGCGAAGAGGACAGGGGTAATGGCTACACCTTC
cdr3_aa: CASSEEDRGNGYTF

d_call: NA
v_call: TRBV7-8
j_call: TRBJ1-2
clone_size: once
cdr3_nt: TGTGCCAGCAGCTTTTCTCTAGATAACTATGGCTACACCTTC
cdr3_aa: CASSFSLDNYGYTF

d_call: TRBD1
v_call: TRBV28
j_call: TRBJ2-7
clone_size: NA
cdr3_nt: TGTGCCAGCAGTTTACCCGGGACAGGGGGCGCGTGGCAGTACTTC
cdr3_aa: CASSLPGTGGAWQYF

d_call: NA
v_call: TRBV11-2
j_call: TRBJ2-7
clone_size: NA
cdr3_nt: TGTGCCAGCAGCCCTACGGGCTACGAGCAGTACTTC
cdr3_aa: CASSPTGYEQYF

d_call: NA
v_call: TRBV19
j_call: TRBJ1-1
clone_size: NA
cdr3_nt: TGTGCCAGTAGCGAGTCTTTGAACACTGAAGCTTTCTTT
cdr3_aa: CASSESLNTEAFF

d_call: NA
v_call: TRBV2
j_call: TRBJ1-6
clone_size: NA
cdr3_nt: TGTGCCAGCCGGACGGACACACCGGGGGGGGTGGCCCTCCACTTT
cdr3_aa: CASRTDTPGGVALHF

d_call: TRBD2
v_call: TRBV29-1
j_call: TRBJ2-7
clone_size: few
cdr3_nt: TGCAGCGTGGGGAGGCTAGCGGGTTACGAGCAGTACTTC
cdr3_aa: CSVGRLAGYEQYF

d_call: TRBD2
v_call: TRBV27
j_call: TRBJ2-3
clone_size: NA
cdr3_nt: TGTGCCACCTGGACTAGCGGGAGAGTCACAGATACGCAGTATTTT
cdr3_aa: CATWTSGRVTDTQYF

d_call: NA
v_call: TRBV29-1
j_call: TRBJ1-2
clone_size: NA
cdr3_nt: TGCAGCGTTGTGGGAGATGGCTACACCTTC
cdr3_aa: CSVVGDGYTF

d_call: TRBD1
v_call: TRBV2
j_call: TRBJ2-7
clone_size: NA
cdr3_nt: TGTGCCAGCAGCCGCCCCAACCAGGGGGTGGGCGAGCAGTACTTC
cdr3_aa: CASSRPNQGVGEQYF

d_call: NA
v_call: TRBV6-5
j_call: TRBJ2-2
clone_size: NA
cdr3_nt: TGTGCCAGCAAGAGGGAGTTCATGGACACCGGGGAGCTGTTTTTT
cdr3_aa: CASKREFMDTGELFF

d_call: NA
v_call: TRBV2
j_call: TRBJ1-1
clone_size: once
cdr3_nt: TGTGCCAGAAGTAGGGGTATGAACACTGAAGCTTTCTTT
cdr3_aa: CARSRGMNTEAFF

d_call: NA
v_call: TRBV5-1
j_call: TRBJ2-3
clone_size: NA
cdr3_nt: TGCGCCAGCAGCGGCGGCATCACAGATACGCAGTATTTT
cdr3_aa: CASSGGITDTQYF

d_call: TRBD1
v_call: TRBV6-1
j_call: TRBJ1-2
clone_size: NA
cdr3_nt: TGTGCCAGCAGTGGGGGACAGCGACATGGCTACACCTTC
cdr3_aa: CASSGGQRHGYTF

d_call: TRBD2
v_call: TRBV27
j_call: TRBJ2-1
clone_size: NA
cdr3_nt: TGTGCCAGCAGCCCCCCGGGCGGGGGGGCCCACAATGAGCAGTTCTTC
cdr3_aa: CASSPPGGGAHNEQFF

d_call: TRBD1
v_call: TRBV10-1
j_call: TRBJ2-5
clone_size: NA
cdr3_nt: TGCGCCAGCAGCCTGACAGGGTTAGAGACCCAGTACTTC
cdr3_aa: CASSLTGLETQYF

d_call: TRBD1
v_call: TRBV6-5
j_call: TRBJ2-5
clone_size: NA
cdr3_nt: TGTGCCAGCAGTCTACAGGGGGCCCAAGAGACCCAGTACTTC
cdr3_aa: CASSLQGAQETQYF

d_call: NA
v_call: TRBV10-1
j_call: TRBJ1-1
clone_size: NA
cdr3_nt: TGCGCCAGCAGTGAAGGGGCGGGGAGGAACACTGAAGCTTTCTTT
cdr3_aa: CASSEGAGRNTEAFF

d_call: NA
v_call: TRBV28
j_call: TRBJ2-2
clone_size: NA
cdr3_nt: TGTGCCAGCAGTGTAGAATCGAACACCGGGGAGCTGTTTTTT
cdr3_aa: CASSVESNTGELFF

d_call: NA
v_call: TRBV27
j_call: TRBJ1-1
clone_size: NA
cdr3_nt: TGTGCCAGCAGTCCCAGAGGGGCGGGATGGACTGAAGCTTTCTTT
cdr3_aa: CASSPRGAGWTEAFF

d_call: NA
v_call: TRBV7-9
j_call: TRBJ1-1
clone_size: NA
cdr3_nt: TGTGCCAGCAAACGCCTGGGGGGGTTGAACACTGAAGCTTTCTTT
cdr3_aa: CASKRLGGLNTEAFF

d_call: NA
v_call: TRBV27
j_call: TRBJ2-1
clone_size: NA
cdr3_nt: TGTGCCAGCAGTTTGAGACTAGTTTCCTACAATGAGCAGTTCTTC
cdr3_aa: CASSLRLVSYNEQFF

d_call: TRBD1
v_call: TRBV15
j_call: TRBJ1-5
clone_size: NA
cdr3_nt: TGTGCCACCAGCAGAGGGACAGGGAATCAGCCCCAGCATTTT
cdr3_aa: CATSRGTGNQPQHF

d_call: TRBD1
v_call: TRBV5-1
j_call: TRBJ1-1
clone_size: NA
cdr3_nt: TGCGCCAGCAGCATGCTCCGGGACAGGGGGCCGGGGGTAGAGACTGAAGCTTTCTTT
cdr3_aa: CASSMLRDRGPGVETEAFF

d_call: NA
v_call: TRBV27
j_call: TRBJ1-2
clone_size: NA
cdr3_nt: TGTGCCAGCAGTACGCGACTGAGTGGACATGAGTTTATCGTAGAAAGTAACTATGGCTACACCTTC
cdr3_aa: CASSTRLSGHEFIVESNYGYTF

d_call: TRBD1
v_call: TRBV6-5
j_call: TRBJ1-2
clone_size: NA
cdr3_nt: TGTGCCAGCAGAGACAGGGACCGCTATGACTATGGCTACACCTTC
cdr3_aa: CASRDRDRYDYGYTF

d_call: NA
v_call: TRBV11-1
j_call: TRBJ1-1
clone_size: NA
cdr3_nt: TGTGCCAGCAGCACAGGGCTGAACACTGAAGCTTTCTTT
cdr3_aa: CASSTGLNTEAFF

d_call: NA
v_call: TRBV7-9
j_call: TRBJ1-1
clone_size: once
cdr3_nt: TGTGCCAGCAGCCTAGACTCAACAGATGAAGCTTTCTTT
cdr3_aa: CASSLDSTDEAFF

d_call: NA
v_call: TRBV4-1
j_call: TRBJ1-6
clone_size: NA
cdr3_nt: TGCGCCAGCAGCAAAGAACCGGGACTCCCACTCCACTTT
cdr3_aa: CASSKEPGLPLHF

d_call: TRBD1
v_call: TRBV18
j_call: TRBJ2-3
clone_size: NA
cdr3_nt: TGTGCCAGCTCACCAATACGAGGGACAGCAGCTAGCACAGATACGCAGTATTTT
cdr3_aa: CASSPIRGTAASTDTQYF

d_call: TRBD1
v_call: TRBV14
j_call: TRBJ2-6
clone_size: NA
cdr3_nt: TGTGCCAGCAGCACACACAGGGGGCCCGTCTCTGGGGCCAACGTCCTGACTTTC
cdr3_aa: CASSTHRGPVSGANVLTF

d_call: NA
v_call: TRBV29-1
j_call: TRBJ2-3
clone_size: NA
cdr3_nt: TGCAGCGTTGAAGAATTCTCCACAGATACGCAGTATTTT
cdr3_aa: CSVEEFSTDTQYF

d_call: NA
v_call: TRBV29-1
j_call: TRBJ1-2
clone_size: NA
cdr3_nt: TGCAGCGTCTTCCGGGACACACTGGGAGGCTACACCTTC
cdr3_aa: CSVFRDTLGGYTF